Following are 5 T cell receptor beta chains from one sample sequenced in a study of T cells after yellow fever vaccination (dated by TCRdb to about 2019). The treatment or condition label here, explained by the study, means: live attenuated yellow fever vaccine strain. Library creation used 5' RACE. Reads for this sample came from an Illumina NovaSeq 6000. Using fastp trimming at Q25 and MiXCR clonotype assembly, TCRdb reanalyzed the public sequencing data and kept in-frame beta chains. CDR3 protein sequences are deduplicated, and each keeps its most common genes and DNA. The sample table shows more than 300,000 distinct CDR3 sequences, and 4% to 5.5% are seen once. Around 19% of the sample comes from the top ten. The source was PBMCs, collected 15 days after the yellow fever booster vaccination. These receptors came from a man between 18 and 29 years old who received the YFV17D yellow fever vaccine.

The J gene is TRBJ2-7, the V gene TRBV29-1, with D tentatively TRBD1 (6 bases). V lost 2 bases to trimming and J lost 2 bases, with 13 bases between them. From germline, CDR1 is SQVTM and CDR2 ANQGSEA. The CDR3 covers 14 residues. The CDR3 is CSVERQGHPYEQYF. CDR3 DNA sequence: TGCAGCGTTGAAAGGCAGGGGCACCCCTACGAGCAGTACTTC.

This clonotype was observed many times. This chain joins TRBV2 and TRBJ1-1; the D gene is possibly TRBD1 (6 bases). The CDR3 consists of 12 residues. Per germline, CDR1 SNHLY and CDR2 FYNNEI. The V and J ends lost 6 bases and 7 bases respectively, with 12 bases between them. CDR3: CASRRTAIEAFF. The CDR3 coding sequence is TGTGCCAGCAGACGGACAGCAATTGAAGCTTTCTTT.

This clonotype occurred many times. The genes are TRBV20-1 and TRBJ2-5; 9 nucleotides match TRBD2. The J segment lost 0 bases and the V segment lost 5 bases, leaving 10 bases of the junction unmatched. The CDR3 is made up of 16 amino acids. Germline V lookup: CDR1 DFQATT, CDR2 SNEGSKA (reference sequence). CDR3: CSARGLAGSHQETQYF. The CDR3 DNA reads as TGCAGTGCTCGAGGGCTAGCGGGGTCCCACCAAGAGACCCAGTACTTC.

The genes are TRBV6-1 and TRBJ2-2; TRBD1 matches 7 bases. The V gene end was trimmed by 7 bases and the J gene end by 7 bases; junction bases not matched to a gene: 12. CDR1 is MNHNS, CDR2 SASEGT, per germline. The CDR3 covers 15 residues. CDR3 sequence (DNA): TGTGCCAGCACTTATGACAGGGACGTCTTCGGGGAGCTGTTTTTT. Its translation: CASTYDRDVFGELFF.

V and J are TRBV6-2 or TRBV6-3 and TRBJ1-2; possibly TRBD1 for D (6 bases). This CDR3 spans 13 amino acids. Between the trimmed V and J ends, which lost 7 bases and 5 bases, there was a span of 14 bases. CDR1 is MNHEY and CDR2 is SVGEGT in the germline V gene. The CDR3 DNA reads as TGTGCCAGCACCCCGGGAGGGGGTTATGGCTACACCTTC. Translated, it gives CASTPGGGYGYTF.